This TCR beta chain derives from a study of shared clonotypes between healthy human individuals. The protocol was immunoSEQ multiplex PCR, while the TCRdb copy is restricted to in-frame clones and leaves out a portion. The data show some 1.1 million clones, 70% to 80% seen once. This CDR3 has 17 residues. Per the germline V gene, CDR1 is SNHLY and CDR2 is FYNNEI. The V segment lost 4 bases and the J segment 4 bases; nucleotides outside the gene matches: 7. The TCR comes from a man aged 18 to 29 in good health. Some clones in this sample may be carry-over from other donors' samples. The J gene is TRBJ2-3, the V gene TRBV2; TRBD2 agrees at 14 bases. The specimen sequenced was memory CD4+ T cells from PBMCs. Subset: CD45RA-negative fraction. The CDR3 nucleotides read TGTGCCAGCAGTGCCGGGACTAGCGGGAGTTGGGCAGATACGCAGTATTTT. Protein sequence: CASSAGTSGSWADTQYF.